Presented here are 15 T cell receptor beta chains from one specimen sequenced in a study of shared clonotypes between healthy human individuals. Here immunoSEQ multiplex PCR was the method, and the copy in TCRdb shows in-frame clones only, minus some. This table has roughly 1,100,000 clones, about 75% appearing once. The sample consisted of memory CD4+ T cells sorted from blood. Subset noted: CD45RA-negative fraction. The receptors originated from a man between 18 and 35 years old in good health.

This chain uses TRBV7-6 with TRBJ1-1; D uncertain. The V and J ends lost 5 bases and 1 base respectively, with 11 bases between them. The CDR3 consists of 14 residues. Germline V gene lookup returns CDR1 SGHVS and CDR2 FNYEAQ. For the CDR3, the DNA is TGTGCCAGCAGCCCCCTATCGGGGAACACTGAAGCTTTCTTT. Protein sequence: CASSPLSGNTEAFF.

The chain uses TRBV6-1 and TRBJ2-5; TRBD1 aligns across 8 bases. V lost 5 bases to trimming and J lost 7 bases; unmatched junction nucleotides: 12. This CDR3 region has 15 residues. Per the germline V gene, CDR1 is MNHNS and CDR2 is SASEGT. CDR3 DNA: TGTGCCAGCAGTTCCGTGACAGGGGAGGTTGCGACCCAGTACTTC. Translation: CASSSVTGEVATQYF.

This clone was seen many times. This chain uses TRBV5-6 with TRBJ1-2; no clear D gene. This CDR3 contains 16 residues. The ends were cut back, 0 bases at V and 7 bases at J, with 19 bases in the middle. Looked up from germline, CDR1 is SGHDT and CDR2 is YYEEEE. The DNA of the CDR3 is TGTGCCAGCAGCTTGGGGGGTGGATCCGGCAATCTTGGCTACACCTTC. Amino acid sequence: CASSLGGGSGNLGYTF.

This sequence joins TRBV18 and TRBJ2-7, with D possibly matching TRBD1 (6 bases). Per germline, CDR1 KGHSH and CDR2 LQKENI. V lost 4 bases and J 5 bases, leaving 15 bases between the germline ends. This CDR3 comprises 14 residues. The CDR3 is CASSRSHRVDEQYF. DNA for the CDR3: TGTGCCAGCTCACGCTCCCACAGGGTCGACGAGCAGTACTTC.

The rearrangement joins TRBV9 to TRBJ2-3; no reliable D call. The germline V gene encodes CDR1 SGDLS and CDR2 YYNGEE. The V gene lost 4 bases and the J gene lost 1 base, with 10 bases spanning the gap. This CDR3 is 14 amino acids long. CDR3 protein: CASSQAGGTDTQYF. In DNA form, the CDR3 reads TGTGCCAGCAGCCAAGCTGGCGGCACAGATACGCAGTATTTT.

The chain uses TRBV7-9 and TRBJ1-2, with D perhaps matching TRBD1 (5 bases). Trimming removed 0 bases from V and 8 bases from J, with 13 bases in between. This CDR3 comprises 14 residues. The germline gives CDR1 SEHNR, CDR2 FQNEAQ (reference sequence). CDR3 sequence (DNA): TGTGCCAGCAGCTTAGCGGAGTGGGGGAGCGGCTACACCTTC. Translated, it gives CASSLAEWGSGYTF.

As regards this clone: Other DNA sequences in this specimen translate into the identical CDR3. The V gene is TRBV9, the J gene TRBJ1-5, with D unclear. V lost 0 bases, J lost 0 bases, and 7 bases lay in between. CDR1 SGDLS and CDR2 YYNGEE come from the germline V gene. The CDR3 has 15 residues. CDR3 DNA sequence: TGTGCCAGCAGCGTAGATGGGGTTAGCAATCAGCCCCAGCATTTT. As protein: CASSVDGVSNQPQHF. Drawing the rest from reference TRBV9 and TRBJ1-5, the complete variable domain is DSGVTQTPKHLITATGQRVTLRCSPRSGDLSVYWYQQSLDQGLQFLIQYYNGEERAKGNILERFSAQQFPDLHSELNLSSLELGDSALYFCASSVDGVSNQPQHFGDGTRLSIL.

The chain combines TRBV2 with TRBJ1-4; D is possibly TRBD1 (5 bases). Deletions cut 7 bases from V and 8 bases from J, with 11 bases between. Germline V gene data show CDR1 as SNHLY and CDR2 as FYNNEI. The CDR3 length is 12 residues. CDR3 DNA sequence: TGTGCCAGCAAAGGGGTTGGCGAAAAACTGTTTTTT. Its protein is CASKGVGEKLFF.

This chain joins TRBV11-2 and TRBJ2-1; no reliable D call. Germline V gene data show CDR1 as SGHAT and CDR2 as FQNNGV. With 1 base removed from V and 9 bases from J, the gap between germline ends came to 4 bases. The CDR3 consists of 11 residues. The CDR3 reads CASSLVSEQFF. DNA for the CDR3: TGTGCCAGCAGCTTAGTATCTGAGCAGTTCTTC.

J is TRBJ2-3 and V is TRBV5-1; 11 bases map to TRBD2. Unmatched junction bases numbered 2, after V lost 2 bases and J lost 3 bases. This CDR3 is 15 amino acids long. Per the germline V gene, CDR1 is SGHRS and CDR2 is YFSETQ. For the CDR3, the DNA is TGCGCCAGCAGCTTTAGCGGGAGGGGAACAGATACGCAGTATTTT. Protein: CASSFSGRGTDTQYF.

The chain recombines TRBV29-1 with TRBJ2-1; TRBD2 agrees at 13 bases. Germline CDR1 is SQVTM and CDR2 is ANQGSEA. The CDR3 sequence is 13 residues long. CDR3 sequence reads: CSHRLAGGREQFF. CDR3 bases: TGCAGTCACAGACTAGCGGGAGGTCGTGAGCAGTTCTTC.

This clone was recorded many times. The genes are TRBV6-5 and TRBJ2-7; D is unresolved. With 6 bases removed from V and 0 bases from J, the gap between germline ends came to 9 bases. This CDR3 is 13 amino acids long. The germline gives CDR1 MNHEY, CDR2 SVGAGI. Here the CDR3 DNA reads TGTGCCAGCAGCCTAGGGTCCTCCTACGAGCAGTACTTC. Its protein product is CASSLGSSYEQYF.

The V gene is TRBV11-1, the J gene TRBJ2-1; 10 bases match TRBD2. The CDR3 has 12 residues. Germline lookup yields CDR1 SGHAT and CDR2 FQDESV (reference sequence). The V and J ends lost 7 bases and 13 bases, in that order; junction bases with no gene match: 7. The CDR3 is CASKISGGVQFF. The CDR3 nucleotides are TGTGCCAGCAAGATCAGCGGGGGGGTCCAGTTCTTC.

V is TRBV27 and J is TRBJ2-5; the D is unclear. Germline lookup yields CDR1 MNHEY and CDR2 SMNVEV (reference sequence). Trimming took off 6 bases at V and 0 bases at J, with 8 bases between the two ends. This CDR3 comprises 13 residues. The CDR3 here is CASRWRYQETQYF. CDR3 coding DNA: TGTGCCAGCAGGTGGCGGTACCAAGAGACCCAGTACTTC.

The chain employs TRBV9 and TRBJ2-3; 7 nucleotides line up with TRBD2. The CDR3 has 16 residues. In germline, CDR1 is SGDLS, CDR2 YYNGEE. V was clipped by 0 bases and J by 0 bases; unmatched bases: 4. CDR3 nucleotide sequence: TGTGCCAGCAGCGTAGGGGTTAGCGGGAGCACAGATACGCAGTATTTT. Its protein product is CASSVGVSGSTDTQYF.